A selection of T cell receptor beta chains follows, all from one sample in a study of PD-1 blockade in classical Hodgkin lymphoma. The table came from immunoSEQ multiplex PCR; TCRdb's copy has only in-frame clones and leaves some out. The sample contains 90,000 to 110,000 clones, 89% of which appear only once. The specimen comprised peripheral blood mononuclear cells (PBMCs), sampled before the fourth cycle of nivolumab. All receptors derive from a human donor with classical Hodgkin lymphoma. The CDR3 runs from the conserved cysteine through the conserved F or W. D genes are given only for firm matches. Some rows have no size entry. The others give once, few or many, or a class for an expanded clone.

NA,16,TRBJ2-2,TRBV5-6,NA,TGTGCCAGCAGCTTGGATCCGGGATTAAACACCGGGGAGCTGTTTTTT,CASSLDPGLNTGELFF
NA,15,TRBJ2-7,TRBV9,TRBD2,TGTGCCAGCAGCGTCGAGGGCGGGAGCTTCTACGAGCAGTACTTC,CASSVEGGSFYEQYF
NA,14,TRBJ1-5,TRBV7-8,NA,TGTGCCAGCAGCTTAGCGCAGGGGCCTCAGCCCCAGCATTTT,CASSLAQGPQPQHF
NA,14,TRBJ2-7,TRBV29-1,NA,TGCAGCGTTGAAACGCCCGACAGCCCCTACGAGCAGTACTTC,CSVETPDSPYEQYF
NA,14,TRBJ1-1,TRBV7-9,NA,TGTGCCAGCAGCACAAGACAACCGAACACTGAAGCTTTCTTT,CASSTRQPNTEAFF
NA,14,TRBJ2-7,TRBV29-1,NA,TGCAGCGTTGTCCTAGCTGCTAGCTCCTACGAGCAGTACTTC,CSVVLAASSYEQYF
NA,16,TRBJ2-1,TRBV19,TRBD1,TGTGCCAGTAGTATAGTCCAGACAGGGAAGGGCAATGAGCAGTTCTTC,CASSIVQTGKGNEQFF
once,15,TRBJ2-1,TRBV27,TRBD1,TGTGCCAGCAGTGACCCCGGGACAGGGTACAATGAGCAGTTCTTC,CASSDPGTGYNEQFF
NA,13,TRBJ1-2,TRBV7-6,NA,TGTGCCAGCACCCCCGGACAAAACTATGGCTACACCTTC,CASTPGQNYGYTF
once,13,TRBJ2-5,TRBV27,NA,TGTGCCAGCAGTTTAGGAGGCCGGGAGACCCAGTACTTC,CASSLGGRETQYF
NA,15,TRBJ2-2,TRBV19,NA,TGTGCCAGTACACCCCGAGGGGGGTACACCGGGGAGCTGTTTTTT,CASTPRGGYTGELFF
NA,12,TRBJ2-7,TRBV7-2,NA,TGTGCCAGCAGCCCTTCTAGGAACGAGCAGTACTTC,CASSPSRNEQYF
NA,15,TRBJ2-1,TRBV4-3,NA,TGCGCCAGCAGCCTCGGGACTCCCCTGGGGAATGAGCAGTTCTTC,CASSLGTPLGNEQFF
NA,16,TRBJ2-2,TRBV4-1,NA,TGCGCCAGCAGCCAAGGTCGTAGCCGGGGAAACGGGGAGCTGTTTTTT,CASSQGRSRGNGELFF
NA,21,TRBJ1-2,TRBV28,NA,TGTGCCAGCAGTTTAAATCGCCAGGGGCCCTCTTCTACTTCCTTTAACTATGGCTACACCTTC,CASSLNRQGPSSTSFNYGYTF
NA,12,TRBJ1-1,TRBV15,NA,TGTGCCACCAGCAGAGAGGCGGGAGAAGCTTTCTTT,CATSREAGEAFF
NA,15,TRBJ2-1,TRBV6-5,NA,TGTGCCAGCAGTTACTCAAGGACTACCTTCGATGAGCAGTTCTTC,CASSYSRTTFDEQFF
NA,19,TRBJ2-1,TRBV6-4,TRBD2,TGTGCCAGCAGTAAACTATACCGGACTAGCGGGACAGTCTACAATGAGCAGTTCTTC,CASSKLYRTSGTVYNEQFF
NA,16,TRBJ2-1,TRBV30,TRBD2,TGTGCCGGCCTTCCTAGCGGGGATATTTCCTACAATGAGCAGTTCTTC,CAGLPSGDISYNEQFF
NA,16,TRBJ1-5,TRBV18,TRBD1,TGTGCCAGCTCACAAGAACAGGGGGGTAATAGTCAGCCCCAGCATTTT,CASSQEQGGNSQPQHF
NA,16,TRBJ2-7,TRBV19,NA,TGTGCCAGTAGTACCCCCGGGACTGGGAACAACTACGAGCAGTACTTC,CASSTPGTGNNYEQYF
NA,17,TRBJ2-7,TRBV27,TRBD1,TGTGCCAGCAGTCCAAGGGGGGACAGGGAGTGGGCCTACGAGCAGTACTTC,CASSPRGDREWAYEQYF
NA,14,TRBJ1-1,TRBV2,NA,TGTGCCAGCAGTGAAACCCCCGGATCTAATGAAGCTTTCTTT,CASSETPGSNEAFF
NA,15,TRBJ1-1,TRBV4-1,NA,TGCGCCAGCAGCCAAGCTTGGGGATCGAACACTGAAGCTTTCTTT,CASSQAWGSNTEAFF
NA,16,TRBJ2-2,TRBV29-1,TRBD2,TGCAGCGTTGTAATAGGTCTAGCGGGCGGCACCGGGGAGCTGTTTTTT,CSVVIGLAGGTGELFF
NA,12,TRBJ2-7,TRBV7-9,TRBD1,TGTGCCAGCAGCTCACAGGGGGAAGGGCAGTACTTC,CASSSQGEGQYF
NA,14,TRBJ2-7,TRBV4-1,NA,TGCGCCAGCAGCACGGGCGGGGTCCGCTACGAGCAGTACTTC,CASSTGGVRYEQYF
NA,18,TRBJ2-2,TRBV4-2,NA,TGTGCCAGCAGCCACCCCGGGGAGTTCCTTGAGAACACCGGGGAGCTGTTTTTT,CASSHPGEFLENTGELFF
NA,13,TRBJ1-2,TRBV6-1,NA,TGTGCCAGCAGTGAAGGGGGTTTCTATGGCTACACCTTC,CASSEGGFYGYTF